The T cell receptor (beta chain) described here comes from a study of tumor-infiltrating lymphocytes in primary liver carcinoma. Extraction also yielded germline DNA, while blood RNA was obtained from unsorted whole blood. CDR3 length: 11 amino acids. CDR1 SGHNT and CDR2 YENEEA come from the germline V gene. The ends were cut back, 7 bases at V and 5 bases at J, with 8 bases in the middle. TCR beta cDNA was reverse-transcribed from about 500 ng of total RNA. The reaction used a constant-region primer and ProtoScript II reverse transcriptase. Construction of TCR beta libraries relied on three successive nested multiplex PCR rounds employing slightly modified ARM-PCR. In the first two PCR rounds, TRBV1-TRBV30 forward primers were paired with a C-beta reverse primer, and each round lasted approximately 9 cycles. TCRdb used MiXCR to reprocess the multiplex PCR reads, holding one entry per CDR3 protein. The sample shows about 310,000 distinct CDR3 sequences, more than 55% of them seen only once.

The clonotype comes from a woman in her 30s with primary liver carcinoma and hepatitis B virus infection. The sequenced sample was peripheral blood. The chain carries TRBV11-3 and TRBJ2-5; D may match TRBD1 or TRBD2 (5 bases each). The CDR3 reads CASKWGETQYF. CDR3 nucleotides: TGTGCCAGCAAATGGGGGGAGACCCAGTACTTC.